This T cell receptor beta chain was sequenced in a study of CD8 T cells in Susac syndrome (dated by TCRdb to between 2018 and 2021). Background on the whole study: Of the Susac syndrome patients who were sequenced, eight were in clinical remission while about six had clinically active disease. The clonality of the CD8+ T cell repertoire was compared across around twelve healthy donors, roughly 14 Susac syndrome patients and about 16 multiple sclerosis patients. Whether CD8+ T cell activation and differentiation in Susac syndrome was antigen driven was tested using repertoire sequencing. At blood withdrawal, Susac syndrome patients were therapy-naive, treated with corticosteroids (with IVIg additionally given to some), or treated with IVIg alone. Broader findings and caveats from the paper: Clonal expansion was seen in Susac syndrome CD8+ repertoires, peaking in CD8+ TEMRA cells and being greater in clinically active patients than in remitting ones. In the total CD8+ and CD8+ TEMRA repertoires, about 16 and five Susac-specific public clones, respectively, were identified. The number of individuals in the TCR sequencing and HLA analysis was acknowledged as relatively small.

The germline V and J ends show losses of 7 bases and 3 bases respectively, and no gene match explains 8 bases of the junction. The CDR3 has 13 amino acids, counting the end cysteine and phenylalanine. Only the CDR3 part of the read is kept: 39 bases, read in frame from the first base. The germline V gene encodes CDR1 SQVTM and CDR2 ANQGSEA. Remarks on this clonotype: Its specific antigen is unknown. No base-level quality is on record; no much larger clone is a single base apart.

Peripheral blood CD8+ and CD4+ T cells from healthy donors, Susac syndrome patients and multiple sclerosis patients were profiled by high-throughput TCR beta sequencing. The Susac syndrome patients fulfilled recently defined diagnostic criteria for definite or probable disease. Bulk CD8+ and CD4+ T cells were purified by magnetic negative isolation, whereas CD8+ TEMRA cells were enriched by FACS. Blood was collected in EDTA tubes and processed within 24 hours, with PBMCs isolated through density gradient centrifugation. PBMCs intended for TCR sequencing were cryopreserved in liquid nitrogen and were subsequently thawed in a 37 degrees C water bath. A purity of at least 90% was achieved for sorted or isolated CD4+, CD8+ and CD8+ TEMRA cells. RNA was extracted using the RNeasy kit, and roughly 0.5 to 1 ug of the RNA was reverse transcribed with random hexamers. The immunoSEQ multiplex PCR assay, which covers 54 Vbeta and 13 Jbeta segments, was used to amplify TCR beta CDR3 regions. Bias from PCR amplification was corrected by using a synthetic template baseline for primer optimization and for computational correction. Turning to the authors' computational methods: Only productive sequences were kept, with reads annotated to V, D and J genes according to IMGT and analyzed in immunoSEQ Analyzer. Clonality was calculated as one minus the Shannon entropy normalized by log2 of the number of productive unique sequences. Public and private clones were assessed among the 100 most prevalent clones of each patient and control. Clones were defined as Susac-specific if absent from the healthy and MS cohorts, from under 1,200 published viral clones and from other ImmuneACCESS disease sequences. Using fastp at Q25 and MiXCR, TCRdb reprocessed the public reads and kept productive beta chains. Each entry is one CDR3 protein sequence, shown with its most common DNA and genes. The V and J calls come from TCRdb's annotation, not from the publication. The sample table holds under 95,000 distinct CDR3 sequences, of which about 95% were seen once. The top ten clonotypes cover under 0.5% of the sample.

This clonotype was obtained from a human donor with Susac syndrome. This chain joins TRBV29-1 to TRBJ1-1; 7 bases in the middle match TRBD1. Sequenced material: CD8+ T cells from PBMCs. The DNA sequence reads TGCAGCGCAGACAGGGTGGGATACACTGAAGCTTTCTTT. This is translated as CSADRVGYTEAFF.